Described below is a single TCR beta chain sequence and its context. What it binds is not known. Of the isolated RNA, all was reverse transcribed, and so the sequenced material was expressed TCRB transcripts. Here immunoSEQ multiplex PCR was the method, and the copy in TCRdb shows in-frame clones only, minus some. The sample yields 400,000 or so clones, around an eighth seen once. This sample is drawn from a study of beta chain features in type 1 diabetes. The study, taken as a whole, reports: Patients with Type 1 diabetes showed moderately but significantly shorter TCRB CDR3s in all four CD4+ subsets. Shorter templates may be favored by PCR, equally so in patients and controls.

CDR1 and CDR2 (germline): GTSNPN, SVGIG (reference sequence). CDR3 length: 12 residues. The J segment lost 6 bases and the V segment lost 5 bases, leaving 1 base of the junction unmatched. A sort by CD45RO/CCR7/CD25/CD127/CD95/CD27 yielded CD4+ naive, central memory, regulatory and stem cell-like memory cells. V gene TRBV30 combines with J gene TRBJ1-3, with 10 bases fitting TRBD1. The sequenced sample consisted of naive CD4+ T cells from blood. The TCR originated in a woman in her late teens or twenties with type 1 diabetes. The CDR3 DNA follows: TGTGCCTGGGGGACAGGGGAAAACACCATATATTTT. Its translation: CAWGTGENTIYF.